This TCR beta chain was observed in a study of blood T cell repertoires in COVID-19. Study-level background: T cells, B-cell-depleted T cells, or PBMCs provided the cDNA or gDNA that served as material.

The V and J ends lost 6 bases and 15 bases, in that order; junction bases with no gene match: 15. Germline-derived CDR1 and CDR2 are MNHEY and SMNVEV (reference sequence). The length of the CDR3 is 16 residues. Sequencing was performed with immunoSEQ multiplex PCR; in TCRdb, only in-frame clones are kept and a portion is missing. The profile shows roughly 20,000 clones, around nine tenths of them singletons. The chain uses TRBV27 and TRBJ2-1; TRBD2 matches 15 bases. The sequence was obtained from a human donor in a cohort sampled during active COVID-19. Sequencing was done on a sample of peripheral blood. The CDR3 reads CASRRPGLAGGPGLFF. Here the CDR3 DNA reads TGTGCCAGCAGACGACCCGGACTAGCGGGAGGGCCCGGATTGTTCTTC.